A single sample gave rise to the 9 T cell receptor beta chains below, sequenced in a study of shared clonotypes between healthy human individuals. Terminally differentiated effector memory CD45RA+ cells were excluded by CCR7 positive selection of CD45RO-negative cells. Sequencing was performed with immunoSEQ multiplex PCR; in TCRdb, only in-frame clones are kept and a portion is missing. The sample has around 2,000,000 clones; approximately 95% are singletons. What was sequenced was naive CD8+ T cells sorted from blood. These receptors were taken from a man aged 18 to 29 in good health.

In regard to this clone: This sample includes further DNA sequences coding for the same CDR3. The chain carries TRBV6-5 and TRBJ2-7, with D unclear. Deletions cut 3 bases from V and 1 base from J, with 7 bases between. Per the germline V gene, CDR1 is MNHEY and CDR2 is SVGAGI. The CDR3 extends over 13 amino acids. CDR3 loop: CASSYSTSYEQYF. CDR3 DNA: TGTGCCAGCAGTTATTCCACATCCTACGAGCAGTACTTC.

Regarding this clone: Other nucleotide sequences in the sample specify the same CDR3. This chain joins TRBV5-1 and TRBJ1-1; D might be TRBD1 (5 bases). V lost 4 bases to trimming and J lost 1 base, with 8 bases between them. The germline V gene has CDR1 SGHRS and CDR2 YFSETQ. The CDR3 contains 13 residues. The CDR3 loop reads CASSLGGNTEAFF. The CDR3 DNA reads TGCGCCAGCAGCCTTGGGGGGAACACTGAAGCTTTCTTT.

The CDR3, as DNA: TGTGCCAGCAGCAAGACAGGGTTTGGAAACACCATATATTTT. The encoded protein is CASSKTGFGNTIYF. V gene TRBV27 combines with J gene TRBJ1-3, with TRBD1 matching 7 bases. The length of the CDR3 is 14 residues. Germline CDR1 is MNHEY and CDR2 is SMNVEV (reference sequence). V lost 6 bases to trimming and J lost 3 bases; unmatched junction nucleotides: 5.

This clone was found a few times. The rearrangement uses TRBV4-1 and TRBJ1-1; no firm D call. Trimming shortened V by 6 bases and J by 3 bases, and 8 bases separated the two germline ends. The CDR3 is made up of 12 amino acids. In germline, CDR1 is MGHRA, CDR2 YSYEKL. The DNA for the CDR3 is TGCGCCAGCAGTGAGATCGACACTGAAGCTTTCTTT. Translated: CASSEIDTEAFF.

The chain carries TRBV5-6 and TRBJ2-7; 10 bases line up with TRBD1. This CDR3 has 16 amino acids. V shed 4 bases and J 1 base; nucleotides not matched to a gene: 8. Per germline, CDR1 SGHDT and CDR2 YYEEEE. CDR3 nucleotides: TGTGCCAGCAGCCAGAACCGGGACAGGGGTTCCTACGAGCAGTACTTC. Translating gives CASSQNRDRGSYEQYF.

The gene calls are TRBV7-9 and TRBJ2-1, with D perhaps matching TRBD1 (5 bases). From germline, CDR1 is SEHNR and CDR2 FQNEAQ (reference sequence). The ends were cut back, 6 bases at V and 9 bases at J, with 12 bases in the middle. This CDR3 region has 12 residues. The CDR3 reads CASRPQGFEQFF. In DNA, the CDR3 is TGTGCCAGCAGGCCCCAGGGCTTTGAGCAGTTCTTC.

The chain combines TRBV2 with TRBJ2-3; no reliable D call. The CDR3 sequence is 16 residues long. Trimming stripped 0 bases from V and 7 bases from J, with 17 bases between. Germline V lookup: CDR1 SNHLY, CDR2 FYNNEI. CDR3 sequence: CASSEALFDSGNTQYF. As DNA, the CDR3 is TGTGCCAGCAGTGAAGCGCTTTTTGATAGTGGAAATACGCAGTATTTT.

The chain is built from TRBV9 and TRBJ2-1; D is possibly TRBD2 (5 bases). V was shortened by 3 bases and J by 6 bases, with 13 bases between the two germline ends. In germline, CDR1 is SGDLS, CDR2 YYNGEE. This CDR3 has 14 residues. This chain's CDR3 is CASSARLGSNEQFF. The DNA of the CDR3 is TGTGCCAGCAGCGCCCGCCTGGGGAGCAATGAGCAGTTCTTC.

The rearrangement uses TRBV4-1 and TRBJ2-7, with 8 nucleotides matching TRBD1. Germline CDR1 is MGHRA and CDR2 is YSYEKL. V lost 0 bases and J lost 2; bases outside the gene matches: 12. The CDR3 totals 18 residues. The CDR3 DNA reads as TGCGCCAGCAGCCAAGATAGGGAACAGGGGGTCCTCCCCTACGAGCAGTACTTC. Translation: CASSQDREQGVLPYEQYF.